Presented here are 26 T cell receptor beta chains from one specimen sequenced in a study of blood T cell repertoires in COVID-19. Assay used: immunoSEQ multiplex PCR; TCRdb lists only in-frame clones, some missing. The sample lists fewer than 35,000 clones; 80% to 90% were seen once. The sequenced material came from peripheral blood. The receptors derive from a human donor in a cohort sampled during active COVID-19. The donor label of this sample is uncertain.

The CDR3 protein is CASSLEPNYGYTF. The CDR3 DNA reads TGTGCCAGCAGTTTAGAGCCTAACTATGGCTACACCTTC. The chain has TRBV12-3 or TRBV12-4 and TRBJ1-2; D unclear. V lost 1 base to trimming and J lost 0 bases, with 3 bases between them. This CDR3 has 13 residues.

The chain employs TRBV19 and TRBJ1-2, with TRBD1 as a possible D gene (5 bases). V was clipped by 5 bases and J by 7 bases, with 17 bases between them. This CDR3 is 14 amino acids long. Germline CDR1 reads LNHDA; CDR2 reads SQIVND (reference sequence). The DNA for the CDR3 is TGTGCCAGTAGTGCACAGCTCTCTGGGGCTGGCTACACCTTC. Translated: CASSAQLSGAGYTF.

The table lists this clone with a few counts. This chain joins TRBV14 and TRBJ1-5; 8 positions match TRBD1. The CDR3 runs to 16 residues. Trimming took 6 bases from V and 3 from J; bases not matched to a gene: 10. Germline CDR1 and CDR2: SGHDN and FVKESK. CDR3 region: CASRQSGTGLNQPQHF. CDR3 nucleotides: TGTGCCAGCAGGCAATCCGGGACAGGACTCAATCAGCCCCAGCATTTT.

The V gene is TRBV7-2, the J gene TRBJ1-5; D is undetermined. The germline V and J ends were trimmed by 1 base and 4 bases, with 11 bases remaining between them. From germline, CDR1 is SGHTA and CDR2 FQGNSA. This CDR3 spans 15 amino acids. The chain's CDR3 is CASSLVAGGNQPQHF. CDR3 coding DNA: TGTGCCAGCAGCTTAGTGGCAGGTGGAAATCAGCCCCAGCATTTT.

V is TRBV11-2 and J is TRBJ1-1; unclear D gene. The CDR3 sequence is 14 residues long. Germline V gives CDR1 SGHAT, CDR2 FQNNGV. Trimming stripped 4 bases from V and 1 base from J, with 10 bases between. The CDR3 DNA reads TGTGCCAGCAGCTCCAACCCCAGGAACACTGAAGCTTTCTTT. Translating gives CASSSNPRNTEAFF.

The rearrangement links TRBV5-1 to TRBJ1-1, with D perhaps matching TRBD1 (5 bases). The CDR3 spans 13 residues. Per germline, CDR1 SGHRS and CDR2 YFSETQ. The V and J ends lost 0 bases and 7 bases respectively, with 10 bases between them. CDR3 sequence reads: CASSLEGVGEAFF. In DNA form, the CDR3 reads TGCGCCAGCAGCTTGGAAGGGGTAGGTGAAGCTTTCTTT.

J is TRBJ2-1 and V is TRBV9, with D perhaps TRBD2 (6 bases). CDR3 length: 15 amino acids. Germline V CDR1 and CDR2: SGDLS, YYNGEE. Trimming left V 4 bases short and J 2 bases short, with 13 bases between. CDR3 coding DNA: TGTGCCAGCAGCCGAAGCGGGTCTCCCTACAATGAGCAGTTCTTC. It codes for CASSRSGSPYNEQFF. Combining the CDR3 with reference TRBV9 and TRBJ2-1 gives the whole variable domain DSGVTQTPKHLITATGQRVTLRCSPRSGDLSVYWYQQSLDQGLQFLIQYYNGEERAKGNILERFSAQQFPDLHSELNLSSLELGDSALYFCASSRSGSPYNEQFFGPGTRLTVL.

The rearrangement links TRBV7-2 to TRBJ2-7; TRBD1 agrees at 7 bases. With V trimmed by 5 bases and J by 2 bases, 6 bases remained unmatched. This CDR3 has 14 residues. The germline CDR1 and CDR2 sequences are SGHTA and FQGNSA. The CDR3, as DNA: TGTGCCAGCAGCGCCAGACAGGGAACCTACGAGCAGTACTTC. It specifies CASSARQGTYEQYF. Using reference TRBV7-2 and TRBJ2-7 for the parts outside the CDR3, the full variable domain is GAGVSQSPSNKVTEKGKDVELRCDPISGHTALYWYRQSLGQGLEFLIYFQGNSAPDKSGLPSDRFSAERTGGSVSTLTIQRTQQEDSAVYLCASSARQGTYEQYFGPGTRLTVT.

This chain joins TRBV3-1 (or the pseudogene TRBV3-2) and TRBJ1-1, with TRBD1 matching 9 bases. The CDR3 extends over 16 amino acids. Germline loops: CDR1 LGHDT, CDR2 YNNKEL (reference sequence). Germline trimming cut 4 bases from V and 7 bases from J; bases unmatched to any gene: 13. The CDR3 region has the DNA TGTGCCAGCAGCCCCAGCACAGGGGGCGCGTTGGGTGAAGCTTTCTTT. Residues: CASSPSTGGALGEAFF.

In its sample, this clone was seen a few times. The V gene is TRBV9, the J gene TRBJ2-7; TRBD2 matches at 9 bases. Germline CDR1 SGDLS, CDR2 YYNGEE. After removal of 4 bases from V and 3 bases from J, the junction contained 11 bases not matched to a gene. The CDR3 is made up of 16 amino acids. The CDR3 is CASSPGGLAAGYEQYF. CDR3 bases: TGTGCCAGCAGCCCCGGGGGACTAGCCGCAGGCTACGAGCAGTACTTC.

J is TRBJ2-7 and V is TRBV6-2 or TRBV6-3; TRBD2 might be the D (6 bases). From germline, CDR1 is MNHEY and CDR2 SVGEGT. The V end lost 4 bases, the J end lost 5 bases, and 12 bases lay between the germline ends. The length of the CDR3 is 13 residues. The CDR3, as DNA: TGTGCCAGCAGTTCCTGGACGGGAGACGAGCAGTACTTC. This sequence encodes CASSSWTGDEQYF.

V is TRBV4-2 and J is TRBJ2-3; a possible D gene is TRBD2 (6 bases). Germline V gene sequence: CDR1 LGHNA, CDR2 YNFKEQ. CDR3 length equals 15 residues. Deletions cut 4 bases from V and 4 bases from J, with 15 bases between. CDR3 sequence reads: CASSPRRGGADTQYF. The CDR3 DNA is TGTGCCAGCAGCCCCCGGAGGGGCGGGGCAGATACGCAGTATTTT.

The chain links TRBV5-6 to TRBJ2-3; D might be TRBD2 (7 bases). Trimming pared 4 bases from V and 0 bases from J, leaving 15 bases between. Germline-derived CDR1 and CDR2 are SGHDT and YYEEEE. This CDR3 has 16 residues. Here the CDR3 DNA reads TGTGCCAGCAGCGACGACGGGGGGCCTAGCACAGATACGCAGTATTTT. Its translation is CASSDDGGPSTDTQYF.

The chain recombines TRBV4-3 with TRBJ2-2; 9 bases line up with TRBD2. The CDR3 is made up of 15 amino acids. Unmatched junction bases numbered 4, after V lost 1 base and J lost 7 bases. CDR1 LGHNA and CDR2 YSLEER come from the germline V gene. This CDR3 reads CASSQAVAGDGELFF. The CDR3, as DNA: TGCGCCAGCAGCCAAGCCGTAGCGGGGGACGGGGAGCTGTTTTTT.

This sequence joins TRBV7-2 and TRBJ1-6, with a tentative D call TRBD1 (5 bases). Germline lookup yields CDR1 SGHTA and CDR2 FQGNSA. V was shortened by 1 base and J by 7 bases, with 23 bases between the two germline ends. The CDR3 covers 19 residues. The CDR3 loop is CASSLGPTSPGGKNSPLHF. The CDR3 DNA sequence: TGTGCCAGCAGCTTAGGGCCTACCTCCCCGGGGGGAAAGAATTCACCCCTCCACTTT.

The V gene is TRBV20-1, the J gene TRBJ1-4; TRBD1 is a possible D gene (5 bases). The CDR3 extends over 13 amino acids. CDR1 DFQATT and CDR2 SNEGSKA come from the germline V gene (reference sequence). V gave up 3 bases and J gave up 2 bases, with 7 bases separating them. The CDR3 DNA follows: TGCAGTGCTAGTCAGGGTACTAATGAAAAACTGTTTTTT. Its protein product is CSASQGTNEKLFF.

The V call is TRBV18, the J call TRBJ1-3; the D gene is possibly TRBD1 (5 bases). The V end lost 0 bases, the J end lost 9 bases, and 12 bases lay between the germline ends. The CDR3 loop spans 14 amino acids. Germline assignment: CDR1 KGHSH and CDR2 LQKENI. DNA for the CDR3: TGTGCCAGCTCACCACCGATGCAGGGCGGCACCATATATTTT. Its protein is CASSPPMQGGTIYF.

The V and J genes are TRBV5-1 and TRBJ1-1; no reliable D call. Germline values: CDR1 SGHRS, CDR2 YFSETQ. The CDR3 spans 14 residues. V dropped 1 base and J dropped 5 bases, with 12 bases sitting between them. CDR3 nucleotides: TGCGCCAGCAGCTTGCTTGGGCCTCGGACTGAAGCTTTCTTT. Translated, it gives CASSLLGPRTEAFF.

The chain uses TRBV6-1 and TRBJ2-7, with 7 bases that match TRBD2. Germline CDR1 MNHNS, CDR2 SASEGT. This CDR3 region has 15 residues. The ends lost 6 bases at V and 0 bases at J; junction bases unmatched: 8. CDR3 region: CASSRTRTSSYEQYF. For the CDR3, the DNA is TGTGCCAGCAGCAGAACTAGGACTAGCTCCTACGAGCAGTACTTC.

This chain links TRBV12-3 or TRBV12-4 with TRBJ2-2, with D hard to call. The V gene lost 5 bases and the J gene lost 4 bases, with 5 bases spanning the gap. This CDR3 is 12 amino acids long. CDR3 sequence reads: CASSLFTGELFF. In DNA, the CDR3 is TGTGCCAGCAGTCTATTCACCGGGGAGCTGTTTTTT.

This chain connects TRBV2 to TRBJ1-2; D uncertain. The V and J ends lost 5 bases and 0 bases respectively, with 13 bases between them. The CDR3 spans 15 residues. Germline V gene lookup returns CDR1 SNHLY and CDR2 FYNNEI. CDR3: CASSILGETNYGYTF. CDR3 nucleotides: TGTGCCAGCAGTATTCTCGGGGAGACTAACTATGGCTACACCTTC.

The chain carries TRBV3-1 (or the pseudogene TRBV3-2) and TRBJ1-1, with no clear D. The V end lost 5 bases, the J end lost 8 bases, and 12 bases lay between the germline ends. This CDR3 has 12 residues. Germline lookup yields CDR1 LGHDT and CDR2 YNNKEL (reference sequence). CDR3 region: CASSLSGYEAFF. CDR3 DNA: TGTGCCAGCAGCTTGTCAGGTTACGAAGCTTTCTTT.

CDR3 nucleotides: TGTGCCATTCTTGGGGTAGCGGGGTACACCGGGGAGCTGTTTTTT. This translates into CAILGVAGYTGELFF. The chain couples TRBV2 to TRBJ2-2, with TRBD2 matching over 8 bases. V dropped 10 bases and J dropped 3; count of bases not matched to a gene: 10. Germline V gives CDR1 SNHLY, CDR2 FYNNEI. This CDR3 is built from 15 residues.

The chain links TRBV18 to TRBJ2-1; 15 nucleotides line up with TRBD2. Losses at the gene ends were 1 base for V and 7 bases for J; bases not matched to a gene: 8. The germline gives CDR1 KGHSH, CDR2 LQKENI. The CDR3 runs to 18 residues. The CDR3 spells CASSPLGLAGGLLNEQFF. The CDR3 bases are TGTGCCAGCTCACCACTGGGACTAGCGGGGGGCCTCCTTAATGAGCAGTTCTTC. Looking up the rest from reference TRBV18 and TRBJ2-1 gives the full variable domain: NAGVMQNPRHLVRRRGQEARLRCSPMKGHSHVYWYRQLPEEGLKFMVYLQKENIIDESGMPKERFSAEFPKEGPSILRIQQVVRGDSAAYFCASSPLGLAGGLLNEQFFGPGTRLTVL.

The chain employs TRBV5-1 and TRBJ2-3; perhaps TRBD2 as D (6 bases). CDR1 is SGHRS, CDR2 YFSETQ, per germline. V was pared by 1 base and J by 0 bases, with 9 bases between. There are 15 residues in the CDR3. CDR3 bases: TGCGCCAGCAGCTTGCATGGGACTAGCACAGATACGCAGTATTTT. Its translation: CASSLHGTSTDTQYF. Full variable domain (rest looked up from reference TRBV5-1 and TRBJ2-3): KAGVTQTPRYLIKTRGQQVTLSCSPISGHRSVSWYQQTPGQGLQFLFEYFSETQRNKGNFPGRFSGRQFSNSRSEMNVSTLELGDSALYLCASSLHGTSTDTQYFGPGTRLTVL.

The chain has TRBV9 and TRBJ1-2; 8 bases align to TRBD1. With 6 bases clipped from V and 4 bases from J, the junction kept 14 bases outside the gene matches. The CDR3 sequence is 16 residues long. Germline CDR1 is SGDLS and CDR2 is YYNGEE. The CDR3: CASTKTGDKIPYGYTF. The CDR3 nucleotides are TGTGCCAGCACCAAGACAGGGGACAAAATTCCCTATGGCTACACCTTC.